The 4 T cell receptor beta chains listed next were all sequenced from one sample in a study of cytomegalovirus exposure and HLA in healthy donors. TCRdb's table, derived via immunoSEQ multiplex PCR, lists solely in-frame clones and lacks some. The table includes fewer than 85,000 clones, about 87% detected once. Sequenced input: PBMCs. These receptor sequences come from a woman aged 18-35 years in good health and CMV-seropositive.

The chain couples TRBV9 to TRBJ2-2, with D perhaps TRBD1 (5 bases). The CDR3 runs to 15 residues. Germline V gene lookup returns CDR1 SGDLS and CDR2 YYNGEE. Trimming left V 0 bases short and J 5 bases short, with 11 bases between. CDR3 nucleotides: TGTGCCAGCAGCGTAGGACCGGACATTACCGGGGAGCTGTTTTTT. Translation gives CASSVGPDITGELFF.

The J gene is TRBJ2-7, the V gene TRBV9; no clear D. V was trimmed by 0 bases and J by 1 base, leaving 8 bases between them. The CDR3 spans 14 residues. Germline V gene data show CDR1 as SGDLS and CDR2 as YYNGEE. CDR3 DNA sequence: TGTGCCAGCAGCGTAGATGGAGCTTCCTACGAGCAGTACTTC. Translated: CASSVDGASYEQYF.

The chain is built from TRBV27 and TRBJ1-2; possible D gene TRBD1, 5 bases. The CDR3 runs to 13 residues. Germline CDR1 and CDR2: MNHEY and SMNVEV (reference sequence). Trimming cost V 3 bases and J 4 bases, with 9 bases left between them. The CDR3 DNA follows: TGTGCCAGCAGTTTTGGGGGGGGCTATGGCTACACCTTC. This translates into CASSFGGGYGYTF.

The chain recombines TRBV11-2 with TRBJ2-1, with TRBD2 matching 11 bases. The junction had 7 bases not matched to a gene; V was cut back by 4 bases and J by 8 bases. CDR1 is SGHAT and CDR2 is FQNNGV in the germline V gene. CDR3 length equals 15 residues. For the CDR3, the DNA is TGTGCCAGCAGCTCAATAGCGGGGGGGTACCATGAGCAGTTCTTC. This translates into CASSSIAGGYHEQFF.